The sequence of this T cell receptor (beta chain) was determined in a study of OX40 agonist ivuxolimab in advanced cancers. Context from the whole study: The costimulatory receptor OX40 (CD134) was targeted by ivuxolimab, a fully human IgG2 agonistic monoclonal antibody. Intravenous ivuxolimab was administered to patients every 2 weeks at six dose levels: 0.01, 0.1, 0.3, 1.5, 3 and 10 mg/kg. Among the 52 dose-escalation patients, approximately 20 had hepatocellular carcinoma, some 15 melanoma, 9 renal cell carcinoma and 9 head and neck cancer. In the dose-escalation cohort, roughly four fifths of patients were male, and the mean age was roughly 60 years, with a range of about 23 to 85. Prior anti-PD-1, anti-PD-L1 or anti-CTLA-4 therapy was permitted, and checkpoint inhibitors had been received by less than 45% of dose-escalation patients. Partial responses were achieved by three dose-escalation patients, of whom one had hepatocellular carcinoma and two had cutaneous melanoma. Peripheral TCRbeta sequencing aimed to test whether ivuxolimab altered TCR sequence diversity and caused clonal T-cell expansion. The paper describes the monotherapy dose-escalation part (N of about 52 patients) of the phase I trial of ivuxolimab.

The paper as a whole reports these results and caveats: In partial responders in the 0.1-3.0 mg/kg groups, normalized peripheral clonal expansion was found to be among the lowest, especially among CD8+ T cells. At doses of 0.1 to 3.0 mg/kg, clonal expansion of both CD4+ and CD8+ T cells in blood was seen between baseline and week 6. Low levels of normalized T-cell clonal expansion were also seen in some patients who did not respond. After ivuxolimab, expanded clones were on average more numerous among CD8+ T cells than among CD4+ T cells. Which antigens the clonally expanded peripheral T cells were specific for was not determined.

The CDR3, from cysteine to phenylalanine, totals 14 residues. CDR3 DNA is the only sequence kept; it has 42 bases, read in frame from the first base. V gives up 4 bases and J gives up 3 bases, and the segment between their germline ends measures 11 bases. From the germline V gene, CDR1 is SNHLY and CDR2 is FYNNEI. Patients with a history of autoimmune disease or receiving systemic immunosuppression were excluded from the trial. Peripheral blood for TCR sequencing was drawn from every dose cohort at baseline, at cycle 4 day 1 and at cycle 7 day 1. Samples were obtained from an open-label, multicenter, first-in-human phase I dose-escalation trial of ivuxolimab. Adults with locally advanced or metastatic melanoma, renal cell carcinoma, hepatocellular carcinoma or head and neck squamous cell carcinoma were enrolled in the trial. Before TCR sequencing, CD4+ T cells and CD8+ T cells were sorted from peripheral blood as separate populations.

This clone has only one observation. No antigen is known for it. Base qualities were left out, and no much larger clone turns up one base away. To sequence the TCRbeta CDR3 region, genomic DNA was isolated from the sorted cells. The immunoSEQ Assay was used to sequence the TCRbeta CDR3 regions. TCRdb limited this immuneACCESS table to in-frame rearrangements with V and J called. A share of clones is missing; checked studies link under half to unresolved V genes, and the rest is unexplained. Counted in this sample were 77,000 or so clones; about 78% of them appeared once. The leading ten clones occupy approximately 5% of the sample.

The receptor comes from an adult with an advanced solid tumor such as melanoma, head and neck, liver or kidney cancer. The input for sequencing was CD4+ or CD8+ T cells sorted from blood, taken in a trial of the OX40 agonist ivuxolimab. The chain is made from TRBV2 and TRBJ2-3; perhaps TRBD2 is the D gene, with 5 bases matching. CDR3 sequence: CASSGHRGTDTQYF. The DNA sequence is as follows: TGTGCCAGCAGTGGCCACCGCGGGACAGATACGCAGTATTTT. Beyond the CDR3, the reference TRBV2 and TRBJ2-3 genes provide the residues; the full variable domain reads: EPEVTQTPSHQVTQMGQEVILRCVPISNHLYFYWYRQILGQKVEFLVSFYNNEISEKSEIFDDQFSVERPDGSNFTLKIRSTKLEDSAMYFCASSGHRGTDTQYFGPGTRLTVL.